Presented here are 28 T cell receptor beta chains from one specimen sequenced in a study of radiotherapy plus CTLA-4 blockade in lung cancer. The assay was immunoSEQ multiplex PCR, and TCRdb's table has in-frame clones only and misses some. The data contain about 39,000 clones, roughly three quarters of them singletons. The specimen was peripheral blood, collected from a patient treated with radiotherapy plus ipilimumab. The receptor source for this set is a human donor with non-small cell lung cancer that progressed on radiotherapy plus ipilimumab.

The chain is built from TRBV7-3 and TRBJ2-1, with 9 bases lining up with TRBD1. CDR1 and CDR2 (germline): SGHTA, FQGTGA. The CDR3 consists of 15 residues. The junction had 6 bases not matched to a gene; V was cut back by 1 base and J by 8 bases. The DNA of the CDR3 is TGTGCCAGCAGCTTAAAGACAGGGGGTCACTATGAGCAGTTCTTC. Translated, it gives CASSLKTGGHYEQFF.

The chain links TRBV6-4 to TRBJ1-6; D not resolved. This CDR3 has 13 amino acids. V was clipped by 4 bases and J by 5 bases, with 6 bases between them. Germline V gives CDR1 MRHNA, CDR2 SNTAGT. CDR3 amino acids: CASSGQDNSPLHF. The CDR3 DNA reads TGTGCCAGCAGTGGACAAGATAATTCACCCCTCCACTTT.

J is TRBJ1-1 and V is TRBV6-1, with a possible D match to TRBD1 (5 bases). V lost 5 bases and J 3 bases, leaving 13 bases between the germline ends. Germline lookup yields CDR1 MNHNS and CDR2 SASEGT. The CDR3 is 14 amino acids. The CDR3 sequence is CASSPSTADTEAFF. The CDR3 nucleotides read TGTGCCAGCAGTCCTTCGACAGCCGACACTGAAGCTTTCTTT.

This clone was picked up a small number of times. The chain employs TRBV18 and TRBJ2-5; 8 positions agree with TRBD2. The trim removed 3 bases at V and 7 bases at J, leaving 4 bases unmatched. Germline-derived CDR1 and CDR2 are KGHSH and LQKENI. This CDR3 comprises 13 residues. The DNA for the CDR3 is TGTGCCAGCTCACCCTCCCGGGAGGGGACCCAGTACTTC. As protein: CASSPSREGTQYF. Using reference TRBV18 and TRBJ2-5 for the parts outside the CDR3, the full variable domain is NAGVMQNPRHLVRRRGQEARLRCSPMKGHSHVYWYRQLPEEGLKFMVYLQKENIIDESGMPKERFSAEFPKEGPSILRIQQVVRGDSAAYFCASSPSREGTQYFGPGTRLLVL.

The chain has TRBV11-3 and TRBJ1-6; TRBD1 might be the D (5 bases). The CDR3 loop spans 15 amino acids. The germline gives CDR1 SGHNT, CDR2 YENEEA. The V end was cut by 4 bases, the J end by 7 bases, with 14 bases between. The CDR3 protein is CASSSLQGGNSPLHF. The CDR3 DNA is TGTGCCAGCAGCTCCTTGCAGGGTGGGAATTCACCCCTCCACTTT.

CDR3 nucleotide sequence: TGTGCCAGCAGCTTGGATAGCGACAAGAACACTGAAGCTTTCTTT. Its protein product is CASSLDSDKNTEAFF. The chain links TRBV5-4 to TRBJ1-1, with no clear D. The CDR3 sequence is 15 residues long. The V and J ends lost 0 bases and 1 base respectively, with 10 bases between them. Germline lookup yields CDR1 SGHNT and CDR2 YYREEE (reference sequence).

The table lists this clone with a few counts. This chain links TRBV9 with TRBJ2-1; 12 nucleotides match TRBD2. V lost 0 bases to trimming and J lost 6 bases; unmatched junction nucleotides: 4. The CDR3 sequence is 16 residues long. Germline CDR1 and CDR2: SGDLS and YYNGEE. The CDR3 protein is CASSVVASGGANEQFF. DNA for the CDR3: TGTGCCAGCAGCGTAGTAGCTAGCGGGGGGGCCAATGAGCAGTTCTTC.

The rearrangement joins TRBV15 to TRBJ2-6; D gene unclear. The V end was cut by 0 bases, the J end by 3 bases, with 3 bases between. The V gene's germline CDR1 is LNHNV and CDR2 YYDKDF (reference sequence). CDR3 length: 14 amino acids. The CDR3 DNA reads TGTGCCACCAGCAGAGATATTGGGGCCAACGTCCTGACTTTC. It encodes CATSRDIGANVLTF.

As to this clone: The junction does not match germline at one end; this may be a read error. The sample holds other DNA sequences that translate to the same CDR3. V usage is TRBV27 and J usage is TRBJ1-2; D is perhaps TRBD1 (6 bases). This CDR3 is built from 15 residues. Per the germline V gene, CDR1 is MNHEY and CDR2 is SMNVEV (reference sequence). CDR3 amino acids: CASSLSVRGNYGYTF. The CDR3 nucleotides read TGTGCCAGCAGTCTATCTGTCAGGGGTAACTATGGCTACACCTTC.

This chain joins TRBV28 and TRBJ2-7, with 8 bases aligning to TRBD1. The CDR3 covers 13 residues. Germline values: CDR1 MDHEN, CDR2 SYDVKM. V was clipped by 10 bases and J by 1 base; unmatched bases: 6. CDR3 region: CATDTGGSYEQYF. CDR3 DNA sequence: TGTGCCACCGATACAGGGGGGTCCTACGAGCAGTACTTC. Full variable domain (remainder filled in from reference TRBV28 and TRBJ2-7): DVKVTQSSRYLVKRTGEKVFLECVQDMDHENMFWYRQDPGLGLRLIYFSYDVKMKEKGDIPEGYSVSREKKERFSLILESASTNQTSMYLCATDTGGSYEQYFGPGTRLTVT.

The chain is built from TRBV25-1 and TRBJ2-2, with 7 bases fitting TRBD1. CDR3 length: 16 residues. The V gene's germline CDR1 is MGHDK and CDR2 SYGVNS. J lost 1 base, V lost 6 bases, and 8 bases had no gene match. The CDR3 DNA is TGTGCCAGCAGCCCCCTCGCAGGGGGGAACACCGGGGAGCTGTTTTTT. Translation gives CASSPLAGGNTGELFF. Looking up the rest from reference TRBV25-1 and TRBJ2-2 gives the full variable domain: EADIYQTPRYLVIGTGKKITLECSQTMGHDKMYWYQQDPGMELHLIHYSYGVNSTEKGDLSSESTVSRIRTEHFPLTLESARPSHTSQYLCASSPLAGGNTGELFFGEGSRLTVL.

The J gene is TRBJ2-5, the V gene TRBV2; 8 bases fit TRBD2. CDR1 is SNHLY and CDR2 is FYNNEI in the germline V gene. V shed 6 bases and J 2 bases; nucleotides not matched to a gene: 11. The CDR3 has 16 amino acids. CDR3 DNA sequence: TGTGCCAGCAGCGGTAGGGGGGCGGGGGGACAAGAGACCCAGTACTTC. It codes for CASSGRGAGGQETQYF.

The V call is TRBV6-1, the J call TRBJ1-2; 7 bases map to TRBD1. J was trimmed by 9 bases and V by 0 bases; bases with no gene match: 7. This CDR3 comprises 14 residues. Germline lookup yields CDR1 MNHNS and CDR2 SASEGT. This CDR3 is CASSEAQGESSYTF. In nucleotides, the CDR3 is TGTGCCAGCAGTGAAGCGCAGGGGGAGAGCAGCTACACCTTC.

The chain combines TRBV2 with TRBJ2-7; D is unresolved. Germline V lookup: CDR1 SNHLY, CDR2 FYNNEI. The CDR3 spans 14 residues. V gave up 7 bases and J gave up 1 base, with 14 bases separating them. CDR3: CASKSFPGSYEQYF. CDR3 coding DNA: TGTGCCAGCAAATCTTTTCCCGGTTCCTACGAGCAGTACTTC.

The chain has TRBV5-1 and TRBJ2-3; 9 bases are a match to TRBD2. Germline assignment: CDR1 SGHRS and CDR2 YFSETQ. The CDR3 spans 16 residues. V gave up 0 bases and J gave up 3 bases; unmatched junction bases: 5. Here the CDR3 reads CASSLGAGGPTDTQYF. CDR3 bases: TGCGCCAGCAGCTTGGGGGCGGGGGGGCCAACAGATACGCAGTATTTT.

V is TRBV7-6 and J is TRBJ1-5; D ambiguous. V was trimmed by 2 bases and J by 6 bases, leaving 8 bases between them. The CDR3 runs 13 residues. Germline CDR1 SGHVS, CDR2 FNYEAQ. The CDR3 loop is CASSLMEAQPQHF. The CDR3 DNA is TGTGCCAGCAGCTTAATGGAGGCTCAGCCCCAGCATTTT.

There are a few counts of this clone. The V and J genes are TRBV2 and TRBJ1-1; D may be TRBD1 (5 bases). The CDR3 is 15 amino acids. The germline CDR1 and CDR2 sequences are SNHLY and FYNNEI. Trimming took 3 bases from V and 2 from J, leaving 13 bases between them. The CDR3 DNA sequence: TGTGCCAGCAGTGATTTCGGCAGGACAAACACTGAAGCTTTCTTT. Its protein product is CASSDFGRTNTEAFF.

The chain joins TRBV7-9 to TRBJ2-3; TRBD2 matches at 7 bases. J gave up 4 bases and V 5 bases, and 6 bases lay outside the gene matches. The CDR3 length is 14 residues. From germline, CDR1 is SEHNR and CDR2 FQNEAQ (reference sequence). In DNA form, the CDR3 reads TGTGCCAGCAGCCCTGGACTAGACGCAGATACGCAGTATTTT. Its protein product is CASSPGLDADTQYF.

This chain connects TRBV5-4 to TRBJ1-1; TRBD1 agrees at 8 bases. This CDR3 contains 15 residues. V was clipped by 4 bases and J by 1 base; unmatched bases: 6. Germline CDR1 is SGHNT and CDR2 is YYREEE (reference sequence). CDR3 nucleotides: TGTGCCAGCAGCCGGGGACAGGCAAAGAACACTGAAGCTTTCTTT. Translated: CASSRGQAKNTEAFF.

V usage is TRBV29-1 and J usage is TRBJ2-7; no reliable D call. This CDR3 has 14 amino acids. The V and J ends lost 8 bases and 6 bases respectively, with 23 bases between them. CDR1 is SQVTM, CDR2 ANQGSEA, per germline. CDR3 in amino acids: CSSNGSLGWVEQYF. The DNA of the CDR3 is TGCAGCTCCAACGGTAGTTTGGGCTGGGTCGAGCAGTACTTC.

Concerning this clone: Germline is not matched at one junction end, which may reflect a read error. The chain recombines TRBV7-8 with TRBJ2-7, with D tentatively TRBD2 (6 bases). The CDR3 is 15 residues long. Germline CDR1 reads SGHVS; CDR2 reads FQNEAQ. The CDR3 here is CASSLAGREAYEQCF. The CDR3 region has the DNA TGTGCCAGCAGCTTAGCCGGCAGGGAGGCCTACGAGCAGTGCTTC.

The chain carries TRBV11-3 and TRBJ2-7; the match to TRBD2 covers 7 bases. V lost 1 base to trimming and J lost 8 bases; unmatched junction nucleotides: 8. This CDR3 comprises 14 residues. The germline gives CDR1 SGHNT, CDR2 YENEEA. The CDR3: CASSLGERGDKQYF. The CDR3 bases are TGTGCCAGCAGCTTAGGGGAGCGGGGAGACAAGCAGTACTTC.

This clone was picked up a small number of times. This chain connects TRBV7-9 to TRBJ1-2; TRBD1 matches 7 bases. Trimming removed 1 base from V and 7 bases from J; junction bases left unmatched: 6. The CDR3 length is 14 residues. Looked up from germline, CDR1 is SEHNR and CDR2 is FQNEAQ (reference sequence). In DNA form, the CDR3 reads TGTGCCAGCAGCTTAGACACAGGGGTGGCTGGCTACACCTTC. This translates into CASSLDTGVAGYTF.

CDR3 bases: TGTGCCACCACCCGGGACAGGGGGCGAAATTCACCCCTCCACTTT. Residues: CATTRDRGRNSPLHF. J is TRBJ1-6 and V is TRBV15, with 12 bases lining up with TRBD1. Germline CDR1 is LNHNV and CDR2 is YYDKDF (reference sequence). After removal of 7 bases from V and 7 bases from J, the junction contained 5 bases not matched to a gene. The CDR3 loop spans 15 amino acids. Looking up the rest from reference TRBV15 and TRBJ1-6 gives the full variable domain: DAMVIQNPRYQVTQFGKPVTLSCSQTLNHNVMYWYQQKSSQAPKLLFHYYDKDFNNEADTPDNFQSRRPNTSFCFLDIRSPGLGDTAMYLCATTRDRGRNSPLHFGNGTRLTVT.

Relative to its sample, this clone is medium-sized. The chain recombines TRBV4-1 with TRBJ1-2; the D is unclear. The germline CDR1 and CDR2 sequences are MGHRA and YSYEKL. Trimming took 2 bases from V and 3 from J, leaving 10 bases between them. This CDR3 comprises 14 residues. DNA for the CDR3: TGCGCCAGCAGCCAACGGGTCGCTTACTATGGCTACACCTTC. Residues: CASSQRVAYYGYTF.

The chain is built from TRBV5-1 and TRBJ2-5; no definite D call. Per the germline V gene, CDR1 is SGHRS and CDR2 is YFSETQ. V dropped 0 bases and J dropped 1 base, with 4 bases sitting between them. CDR3 length: 13 residues. The CDR3 bases are TGCGCCAGCAGCTTGGAAGCCCAAGAGACCCAGTACTTC. Amino acids: CASSLEAQETQYF.

The chain recombines TRBV9 with TRBJ2-3, with 13 bases aligning to TRBD2. Looked up from germline, CDR1 is SGDLS and CDR2 is YYNGEE. The CDR3 has 16 residues. V trimming: 3 bases; J trimming: 4 bases; junction bases outside the gene matches: 5. CDR3 sequence: CASSDTSGGASDTQYF. As DNA, the CDR3 is TGTGCCAGCAGCGACACTAGCGGGGGGGCCTCAGATACGCAGTATTTT.

The V gene is TRBV19, the J gene TRBJ1-5; D gene unclear. The germline V gene encodes CDR1 LNHDA and CDR2 SQIVND (reference sequence). Trimming cost V 2 bases and J 5 bases, with 10 bases left between them. This CDR3 comprises 14 residues. The CDR3 here is CASSITGWDQPQHF. The DNA of the CDR3 is TGTGCCAGTAGTATAACCGGGTGGGATCAGCCCCAGCATTTT. Full variable domain (remainder filled in from reference TRBV19 and TRBJ1-5): DGGITQSPKYLFRKEGQNVTLSCEQNLNHDAMYWYRQDPGQGLRLIYYSQIVNDFQKGDIAEGYSVSREKKESFPLTVTSAQKNPTAFYLCASSITGWDQPQHFGDGTRLSIL.